The 2 T cell receptor beta chains below were found in one sample sequenced in a study of T cells in localized non-small cell lung cancer. Assay: immunoSEQ multiplex PCR; the TCRdb copy retains only in-frame clones and omits some. The data contain under 1,500 clones, about 17% of them singletons. The input for sequencing was normal lung tissue next to the tumor, taken before any cancer treatment. All receptors derive from a woman aged 40-69 years with stage I lung adenocarcinoma.

The chain couples TRBV28 to TRBJ1-3; possibly TRBD1 for D (5 bases). V lost 3 bases to trimming and J lost 1 base, with 10 bases between them. Germline CDR1 and CDR2: MDHEN and SYDVKM. CDR3 length: 15 amino acids. The CDR3 spells CASSFLDSSGNTIYF. As DNA, the CDR3 is TGTGCCAGCAGTTTCCTTGACAGTTCTGGAAACACCATATATTTT.

This clone was observed a few times. The chain carries TRBV9 and TRBJ2-3; D ambiguous. The CDR3 contains 15 residues. V lost 0 bases and J lost 2, with 10 bases in between. Germline CDR1 SGDLS, CDR2 YYNGEE. CDR3 amino acids: CASSVGSVFTDTQYF. The CDR3 nucleotides read TGTGCCAGCAGCGTAGGGTCAGTATTCACAGATACGCAGTATTTT.